One sample yielded the 11 T cell receptor beta chains listed below, sequenced in a study of read filtering for tumor transcriptome and immune sequencing (dated by TCRdb to 2018 to 2020). Sequenced on an Illumina HiSeq 4000. TCR libraries were constructed from 400 to 500 ng RNA using the Immunoverse kit, and molecular barcoded adaptors covering alpha/delta and beta/gamma chains were employed. TCRdb's own reprocessing of the public reads used fastp at Q25 and MiXCR and kept productive beta chains. Entries are consolidated by CDR3 protein sequence, retaining the most common genes and DNA. Within this sample are approximately 93,000 distinct CDR3 sequences, with about 22% of them counted one time only. In total, the top ten clones hold roughly an eighth of the sample. Sequencing input: a population of CD138-negative cells sorted from bone marrow. According to the study, the label for this sample's cell subset or site signals: bone marrow mononuclear cells depleted of CD138+ plasma/myeloma cells by negative magnetic selection. The receptors derive from a donor at least 40 years old with multiple myeloma.

This clonotype was seen repeatedly, ten times or more. The chain recombines TRBV29-1 with TRBJ2-1, with a possible D match to TRBD2 (6 bases). CDR1 SQVTM and CDR2 ANQGSEA come from the germline V gene. The CDR3 extends over 13 amino acids. Trimming pared 1 base from V and 4 bases from J, leaving 8 bases between. This CDR3 is CSVEGLEYNEQFF. In DNA, the CDR3 is TGCAGCGTTGAAGGACTAGAATACAATGAGCAGTTCTTC.

This clonotype has more than one count but fewer than ten. The V and J genes are TRBV20-1 and TRBJ1-1; TRBD1 is a possible D gene (5 bases). V was shortened by 2 bases and J by 0 bases, with 10 bases between the two germline ends. CDR3 length: 14 amino acids. Germline V gives CDR1 DFQATT, CDR2 SNEGSKA (reference sequence). The CDR3 spells CSARRGEMNTEAFF. The CDR3 DNA sequence: TGCAGTGCTAGAAGGGGAGAGATGAACACTGAAGCTTTCTTT.

This clonotype was recorded at least ten times. The V gene is TRBV5-1, the J gene TRBJ2-1; 8 bases map to TRBD2. V trimming: 2 bases; J trimming: 5 bases; junction bases outside the gene matches: 3. The CDR3 runs 14 residues. Germline CDR1 and CDR2: SGHRS and YFSETQ. CDR3 amino acids: CASSFSGGNNEQFF. The CDR3 DNA reads TGCGCCAGCAGCTTCAGCGGGGGCAACAATGAGCAGTTCTTC.

Only a few counts were recorded for this clonotype. The chain recombines TRBV11-2 with TRBJ1-6; TRBD1 aligns across 9 bases. Germline V gene data show CDR1 as SGHAT and CDR2 as FQNNGV. The CDR3 extends over 15 amino acids. V shed 8 bases, J shed 10 bases, and the junction held 12 bases outside the gene matches. CDR3 nucleotide sequence: TGTGCCAGCCACATGGGACAGGGTCTAGTCTCACCCCTCCACTTT. It encodes CASHMGQGLVSPLHF.

Worth noting for this clonotype: One junction end disagrees with the germline gene, perhaps due to a read error. The chain's CDR3 is CASSYINEQFF. CDR3 DNA: TGTGCCAGTAGCTACATCAATGAGCAGTTCTTT. V and J are TRBV28 and TRBJ2-1; no clear D. The germline CDR1 and CDR2 sequences are MDHEN and SYDVKM. CDR3 size: 11 residues.

Many counts were recorded for this clonotype. J is TRBJ2-1 and V is TRBV28; no reliable D call. CDR1 and CDR2 (germline): MDHEN, SYDVKM. The CDR3 sequence is 15 residues long. Trimming took 8 bases from V and 4 from J, leaving 18 bases between them. The CDR3 protein is CASALSVALYNEQFF. The CDR3 DNA reads TGTGCCAGCGCCCTAAGCGTGGCCCTATACAATGAGCAGTTCTTC.

This clonotype appeared a few times. This sequence joins TRBV29-1 and TRBJ1-4; D is unresolved. The CDR3 is 10 residues long. Looked up from germline, CDR1 is SQVTM and CDR2 is ANQGSEA. The V end lost 7 bases, the J end lost 12 bases, and 12 bases lay between the germline ends. The CDR3 sequence: CSAADDELFF. In nucleotides, the CDR3 is TGCAGCGCTGCCGACGACGAACTGTTTTTT.

This clonotype was detected ten times or more. This chain connects TRBV7-9 to TRBJ2-7, with D uncertain. Germline CDR1 and CDR2: SEHNR and FQNEAQ (reference sequence). CDR3 size: 13 residues. The V end lost 9 bases, the J end lost 1 base, and 13 bases lay between the germline ends. DNA of the CDR3: TGTGCCAGTTGGGCGGATGATTCCTACGAGCAGTACTTC. As protein: CASWADDSYEQYF.

V is TRBV2 and J is TRBJ1-2, with D perhaps TRBD1 (5 bases). The CDR3 is 13 residues long. The germline CDR1 and CDR2 sequences are SNHLY and FYNNEI. Trimming left V 6 bases short and J 4 bases short, with 12 bases between. The CDR3 reads CASRRQGSYGYTF. CDR3 nucleotides: TGTGCCAGCAGGAGGCAGGGATCCTATGGCTACACCTTC. Full variable domain (rest looked up from reference TRBV2 and TRBJ1-2): EPEVTQTPSHQVTQMGQEVILRCVPISNHLYFYWYRQILGQKVEFLVSFYNNEISEKSEIFDDQFSVERPDGSNFTLKIRSTKLEDSAMYFCASRRQGSYGYTFGSGTRLTVV.

The table lists this clonotype with many counts. This chain uses TRBV7-9 with TRBJ2-7; a weak D match, TRBD2 (5 bases). The CDR3 is 13 residues long. Between the trimmed V and J ends, which lost 1 base and 7 bases, there was a span of 11 bases. Germline V lookup: CDR1 SEHNR, CDR2 FQNEAQ (reference sequence). CDR3 sequence: CASSLGGYGEQYF. The DNA of the CDR3 is TGTGCCAGCAGCTTAGGAGGGTACGGGGAGCAGTACTTC.

This clonotype has a count of ten or more. The germline gene is not matched at one end of the junction; a read error may be the cause. For the CDR3, the DNA is TGTGCCAGCAGCTTAGGGGTCGGGACAGATACGCAGTATTTT. It translates to CASSLGVGTDTQYF. The chain couples TRBV5-1 to TRBJ2-3; D possibly corresponds to TRBD1 (5 bases). The germline V gene has CDR1 SGHRS and CDR2 YFSETQ. The CDR3 totals 14 residues.